Following are 15 T cell receptor beta chains from one sample sequenced in a study of blood T cell repertoires in COVID-19. Sequencing was performed with immunoSEQ multiplex PCR; in TCRdb, only in-frame clones are kept and a portion is missing. The sample records approximately 350,000 clones, around 82% being singletons. The material sequenced was peripheral blood. These receptors originate from a man aged 25 to 45 with active or convalescent COVID-19.

V is TRBV25-1 and J is TRBJ1-6, with D hard to call. This CDR3 is built from 13 residues. Germline V CDR1 and CDR2: MGHDK, SYGVNS. Deletions cut 5 bases from V and 8 bases from J, with 10 bases between. DNA of the CDR3: TGTGCCAGCAGTCACGGGTTGGATTCACCCCTCCACTTT. Translated, it gives CASSHGLDSPLHF.

The chain uses TRBV9 and TRBJ1-2, with TRBD1 identical over 8 bases. The CDR3 is 13 amino acids. CDR1 is SGDLS, CDR2 YYNGEE, per germline. V lost 3 bases and J lost 6; bases outside the gene matches: 4. The CDR3 region has the DNA TGTGCCAGCAGCGCCTACAGGGGGGATGGCTACACCTTC. This gives the protein CASSAYRGDGYTF.

The chain employs TRBV12-5 and TRBJ2-2, with 12 bases identical to TRBD2. The CDR3 is 18 residues long. The germline V gene has CDR1 LGHNT and CDR2 FRNRAP. The V segment lost 6 bases and the J segment 4 bases; nucleotides outside the gene matches: 12. CDR3 loop: CASGMTSGGPRGTGELFF. In nucleotides, the CDR3 is TGTGCTAGTGGGATGACTAGCGGGGGCCCCCGGGGCACCGGGGAGCTGTTTTTT.

The rearrangement joins TRBV19 to TRBJ2-5, with 8 bases identical to TRBD1. CDR1 LNHDA and CDR2 SQIVND come from the germline V gene (reference sequence). The CDR3 extends over 15 amino acids. J gave up 2 bases and V 7 bases, and 9 bases lay outside the gene matches. CDR3 nucleotide sequence: TGTGCCAGTAACAAGCGGACAGGGCATCAAGAGACCCAGTACTTC. It is translated as CASNKRTGHQETQYF.

The chain combines TRBV5-6 with TRBJ1-2; 7 positions agree with TRBD1. The V gene's germline CDR1 is SGHDT and CDR2 YYEEEE. The CDR3 is made up of 15 amino acids. Trimming took 5 bases from V and 4 from J; bases not matched to a gene: 11. CDR3 bases: TGTGCCAGCAGTTATCCCAACAGGGGCGTCTATGGCTACACCTTC. This translates into CASSYPNRGVYGYTF.

This rearrangement joins TRBV5-6 to TRBJ1-6; maybe TRBD1 (5 bases). Germline CDR1 reads SGHDT; CDR2 reads YYEEEE. Trimming pared 0 bases from V and 7 bases from J, leaving 8 bases between. The CDR3 extends over 14 amino acids. CDR3 sequence: CASSLARANSPLHF. The CDR3 DNA follows: TGTGCCAGCAGCTTGGCCAGGGCGAATTCACCCCTCCACTTT.

The chain recombines TRBV28 with TRBJ1-6, with a weak D call TRBD1 (5 bases). V was shortened by 2 bases and J by 14 bases, with 7 bases between the two germline ends. This CDR3 spans 11 amino acids. Germline CDR1 and CDR2: MDHEN and SYDVKM. CDR3 in amino acids: CASSLGGALHF. CDR3 nucleotides: TGTGCCAGCAGTTTAGGGGGGGCCCTCCACTTT.

CDR3 bases: TGTGCCAGCAGCTTTGCAGGGAAGTACAATGAGCAGTTCTTC. Protein product: CASSFAGKYNEQFF. The J gene is TRBJ2-1, the V gene TRBV7-3; D may be TRBD1 (5 bases). V lost 3 bases and J lost 4, with 10 bases in between. The CDR3 is 14 amino acids. Germline-derived CDR1 and CDR2 are SGHTA and FQGTGA.

The V call is TRBV7-2, the J call TRBJ1-1; no reliable D call. Trimming removed 2 bases from V and 1 base from J, with 8 bases in between. This CDR3 contains 14 residues. From germline, CDR1 is SGHTA and CDR2 FQGNSA. The CDR3 loop reads CASSLFGGNTEAFF. The CDR3 DNA is TGTGCCAGCAGCTTATTCGGCGGGAACACTGAAGCTTTCTTT.

The V gene is TRBV18, the J gene TRBJ2-2; 12 bases are a match to TRBD1. This CDR3 has 16 amino acids. V dropped 5 bases and J dropped 3; count of bases not matched to a gene: 4. In germline, CDR1 is KGHSH, CDR2 LQKENI. The CDR3 region has the DNA TGTGCCAGCTCAATCGGGACAGGGGGCCACACCGGGGAGCTGTTTTTT. It yields the protein CASSIGTGGHTGELFF.

The rearrangement joins TRBV25-1 to TRBJ2-7; perhaps TRBD1 as D (6 bases). The germline V gene encodes CDR1 MGHDK and CDR2 SYGVNS. With 4 bases removed from V and 3 bases from J, the gap between germline ends came to 16 bases. The CDR3 contains 15 residues. The CDR3 DNA reads TGTGCCAGCAGTGGGGGGACACCCCTACGCTACGAGCAGTACTTC. Translating gives CASSGGTPLRYEQYF.

The gene calls are TRBV3-1 (or the pseudogene TRBV3-2) and TRBJ1-4; 8 nucleotides agree with TRBD1. The CDR3 extends over 15 amino acids. CDR1 LGHDT and CDR2 YNNKEL come from the germline V gene (reference sequence). V shed 3 bases, J shed 4 bases, and the junction held 4 bases outside the gene matches. The CDR3 protein is CASSHPGQVNEKLFF. The CDR3 DNA sequence: TGTGCCAGCAGCCATCCGGGACAGGTTAATGAAAAACTGTTTTTT.

The rearrangement joins TRBV28 to TRBJ1-2; D remains unclear. There are 14 residues in the CDR3. Germline V gene sequence: CDR1 MDHEN, CDR2 SYDVKM. The V and J ends lost 5 bases and 2 bases respectively, with 12 bases between them. The CDR3 DNA follows: TGTGCCAGCAGTCCCCCCGACAACAACTATGGCTACACCTTC. Translation gives CASSPPDNNYGYTF.

This clone was recorded only once. The rearrangement links TRBV6-5 to TRBJ2-5, with D possibly TRBD2 on 6 matching bases. Trimming shortened V by 6 bases and J by 7 bases, and 18 bases separated the two germline ends. Germline loops: CDR1 MNHEY, CDR2 SVGAGI. CDR3 length: 14 amino acids. CDR3 nucleotides: TGTGCCAGCAGGGGCGGTCTCCTGGGAGGGACCCAGTACTTC. Translated, it gives CASRGGLLGGTQYF.

The rearrangement joins TRBV5-1 to TRBJ1-4; no definite D call. V was clipped by 0 bases and J by 4 bases, with 7 bases between them. The CDR3 has 14 residues. Per germline, CDR1 SGHRS and CDR2 YFSETQ. DNA of the CDR3: TGCGCCAGCAGCTTGGCACCGGTTAATGAAAAACTGTTTTTT. Amino acids: CASSLAPVNEKLFF. Full variable domain (outside the CDR3, taken from reference TRBV5-1 and TRBJ1-4): KAGVTQTPRYLIKTRGQQVTLSCSPISGHRSVSWYQQTPGQGLQFLFEYFSETQRNKGNFPGRFSGRQFSNSRSEMNVSTLELGDSALYLCASSLAPVNEKLFFGSGTQLSVL.